The subject of this entry is one T cell receptor beta chain. The data originate from a study of blood T cell repertoires in COVID-19. At the level of the study: Italy, Spain and the United States were the sources of the convalescent and acute COVID-19 samples. PBMCs, B-cell-depleted T cells, or T cells provided the cDNA or gDNA that made up the material.

Some clones are missing from TCRdb's copy, which holds only in-frame ones; the method was immunoSEQ multiplex PCR. The profile shows about 290,000 clones, roughly 91% of them singletons. Trimming took 6 bases from V and 4 from J; bases not matched to a gene: 5. The CDR3 extends over 13 amino acids. Sequencing input: peripheral blood. The chain couples TRBV12-3 or TRBV12-4 to TRBJ1-1; 7 nucleotides match TRBD1. The receptor's source is a woman in her twenties or thirties with COVID-19, enrolled during active disease. This CDR3 is CASSDTGVTEAFF. CDR3 coding DNA: TGTGCCAGCAGCGACACAGGGGTCACTGAAGCTTTCTTT.